This TCR beta chain was identified in a study of blood T cell repertoires in COVID-19. Profiling relied on immunoSEQ multiplex PCR, and the TCRdb table lists in-frame clones only, not all of them. The table shows 250,000 to 350,000 clones, with around 90% occurring only once. The sequence was collected from a woman aged 30 to 39 with COVID-19, enrolled during active disease. The sequenced material came from peripheral blood.

This CDR3 is CASSLGRVRSPLHF. In DNA form, the CDR3 reads TGTGCCAGCAGCTTAGGGAGGGTCCGGTCACCCCTCCACTTT. The chain uses TRBV7-2 and TRBJ1-6; unclear D gene. Germline V gene sequence: CDR1 SGHTA, CDR2 FQGNSA. The CDR3 is 14 residues long. Trimming removed 1 base at V and 10 bases at J, with 11 bases between.